The sequence of this TCR beta chain was determined in a study of cytomegalovirus exposure and HLA in healthy donors. This PCR relied on a set of 60 Vbeta primers and 13 Jbeta primers. Assay: immunoSEQ multiplex PCR; the TCRdb copy retains only in-frame clones and omits some. Of about 200,000 clones in the sample, 79% were seen once. This CDR3 has 14 residues. The germline gives CDR1 SGHVS, CDR2 FNYEAQ. The germline V and J ends were trimmed by 1 base and 5 bases, with 11 bases remaining between them. This clone has more than one count but fewer than ten. Its specificity is not known. Study observations and caveats: Several of the most significant clusters were apparently associated with common viral pathogens in a later analysis.

The chain carries TRBV7-6 and TRBJ2-5, with D possibly TRBD1 on 5 matching bases. The sequence was collected from a girl aged 5-17 years in good health and CMV-seropositive. The sample comprised PBMCs. CDR3 protein: CASSLGAGWETQYF. The CDR3 DNA reads TGTGCCAGCAGCTTAGGGGCAGGGTGGGAGACCCAGTACTTC.